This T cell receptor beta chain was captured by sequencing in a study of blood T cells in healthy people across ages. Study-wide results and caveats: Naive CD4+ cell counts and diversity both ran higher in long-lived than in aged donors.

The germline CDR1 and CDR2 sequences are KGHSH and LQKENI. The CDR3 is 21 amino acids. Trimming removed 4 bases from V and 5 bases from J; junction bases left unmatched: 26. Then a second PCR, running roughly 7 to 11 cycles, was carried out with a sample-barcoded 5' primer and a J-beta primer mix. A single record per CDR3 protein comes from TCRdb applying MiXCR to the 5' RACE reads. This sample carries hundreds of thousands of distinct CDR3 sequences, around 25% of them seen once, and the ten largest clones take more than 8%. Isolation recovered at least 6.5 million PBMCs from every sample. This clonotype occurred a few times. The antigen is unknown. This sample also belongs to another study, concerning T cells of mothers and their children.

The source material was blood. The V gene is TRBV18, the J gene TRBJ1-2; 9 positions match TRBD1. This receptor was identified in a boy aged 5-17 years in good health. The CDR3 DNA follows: TGTGCCAGCTCACTCCCCGGTCTTGCAGGGCTGGTAGACAGGGGGACGTATGGCTACACCTTC. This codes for CASSLPGLAGLVDRGTYGYTF.